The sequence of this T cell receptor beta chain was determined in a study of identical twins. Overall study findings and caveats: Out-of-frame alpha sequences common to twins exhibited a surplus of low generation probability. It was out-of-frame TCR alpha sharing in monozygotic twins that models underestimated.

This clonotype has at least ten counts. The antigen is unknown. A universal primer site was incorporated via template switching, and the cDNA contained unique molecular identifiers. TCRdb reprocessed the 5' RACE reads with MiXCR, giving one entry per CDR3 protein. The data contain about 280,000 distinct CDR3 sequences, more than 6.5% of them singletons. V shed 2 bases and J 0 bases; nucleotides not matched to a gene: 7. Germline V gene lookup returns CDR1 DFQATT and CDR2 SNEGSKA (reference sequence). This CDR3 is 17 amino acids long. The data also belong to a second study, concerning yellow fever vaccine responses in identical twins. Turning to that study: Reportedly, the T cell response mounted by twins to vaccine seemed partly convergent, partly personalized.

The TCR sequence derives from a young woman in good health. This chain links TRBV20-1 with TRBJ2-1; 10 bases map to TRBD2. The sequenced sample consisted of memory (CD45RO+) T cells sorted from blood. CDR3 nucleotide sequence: TGCAGTGCTAGACATACTAGCGGGAAGAGCTCCTACAATGAGCAGTTCTTC. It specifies CSARHTSGKSSYNEQFF.